This T cell receptor (beta chain) was sequenced for a study of human T cells and chemical hapten exposure. One entry per CDR3 protein, called by TCRdb with MiXCR from the RACE reads. Of around 75,000 distinct CDR3 sequences listed, 10% are singletons. Sample time point: patch test 2, 6 weeks after DPC sensitization. The treatment denotes: therapeutic diphenylcyclopropenone sensitization with weekly scalp DPC. Study findings and constraints: Donors were affected by alopecia, so their immune reaction might vary from that of healthy individuals.

Germline loops: CDR1 SQVTM, CDR2 ANQGSEA. The CDR3 is 14 residues long. V was pared by 6 bases and J by 1 base, with 16 bases between. There are many counts of this clonotype. The antigen is unknown. Sequenced material: whole blood, taken in connection with sensitization to the hapten diphenylcyclopropenone (DPC). The V and J genes are TRBV29-1 and TRBJ2-7; tentative D call: TRBD2 (6 bases). The receptor's source is a woman in her fifties or sixties with alopecia areata. Some clones in this sample may be carry-over from other donors' samples. CDR3 residues: CSVAGQGISYEQYF. The CDR3, as DNA: TGCAGCGTAGCGGGTCAAGGGATTTCCTACGAGCAGTACTTC.